This TCR beta chain was identified in a study of OX40 agonist ivuxolimab in advanced cancers. Study context: The dose-escalation group included hepatocellular carcinoma, melanoma, renal cell carcinoma and head and neck cancer.

Only in-frame clones appear in the TCRdb table, and some are missing; sequencing was by immunoSEQ multiplex PCR. The sample lists 65,000 to 85,000 clones, 85% seen once, with around 2.9% in the top ten. The trim removed 4 bases at V and 1 base at J, leaving 1 base unmatched. Looked up from germline, CDR1 is SQVTM and CDR2 is ANQGSEA. The CDR3 covers 13 residues. The chain carries TRBV29-1 and TRBJ1-5; 7 positions match TRBD1. The sample in question was CD4+ or CD8+ T cells sorted from blood, obtained in a trial of the OX40 agonist ivuxolimab. The origin of this receptor is an adult with an advanced solid tumor such as melanoma, head and neck, liver or kidney cancer. The CDR3 DNA reads TGCAGCGTTGGGGGACAGAGCAATCAGCCCCAGCATTTT. Translated: CSVGGQSNQPQHF.